These 32 T cell receptor beta chains were sequenced from one sample in a study of cytomegalovirus exposure and HLA in healthy donors. Primers included in the PCR were 60 Vbeta and 13 Jbeta primers. The repertoire was sequenced with immunoSEQ multiplex PCR; TCRdb's copy has only in-frame clones and lacks some. The repertoire holds 65,000 to 90,000 clones, around 72% seen once, with roughly an eighth in the top ten. The material sequenced was PBMCs. Receptors were obtained from a woman between 35 and 50 years old in good health and CMV-seropositive.

This clone has a handful of counts. The chain employs TRBV7-8 and TRBJ2-3; TRBD2 might be the D (5 bases). The CDR3 consists of 14 residues. V was trimmed by 5 bases and J by 6 bases, leaving 15 bases between them. Germline CDR1 and CDR2: SGHVS and FQNEAQ. The CDR3 DNA reads as TGTGCCAGCAGCCCTATAGTGAGGGCGGATACGCAGTATTTT. Translation: CASSPIVRADTQYF.

This clone has only one observation. The chain couples TRBV2 to TRBJ2-5, with D perhaps matching TRBD1 (6 bases). The CDR3 contains 13 residues. V lost 8 bases and J lost 5, with 15 bases in between. The germline V gene encodes CDR1 SNHLY and CDR2 FYNNEI. The CDR3 DNA reads TGTGCCAGCCAGACAGGCGGAAGGGAGACCCAGTACTTC. This gives the protein CASQTGGRETQYF. The full variable domain, rest sourced from reference TRBV2 and TRBJ2-5, is EPEVTQTPSHQVTQMGQEVILRCVPISNHLYFYWYRQILGQKVEFLVSFYNNEISEKSEIFDDQFSVERPDGSNFTLKIRSTKLEDSAMYFCASQTGGRETQYFGPGTRLLVL.

Remarks on this clone: A junction end diverges from the germline sequence, so it may reflect a read error. The rearrangement uses TRBV7-7 and TRBJ2-2; no clear D. Germline CDR1 is SSHAT and CDR2 is FNYEAQ (reference sequence). This CDR3 has 13 amino acids. CDR3 sequence: CASSALSGGELFF. The DNA of the CDR3 is TGTGCTAGCAGCGCTCTATCGGGCGGGGAGCTGTTTTTT.

The chain joins TRBV7-9 to TRBJ2-1; TRBD1 aligns across 8 bases. Per the germline V gene, CDR1 is SEHNR and CDR2 is FQNEAQ (reference sequence). The junction had 13 bases not matched to a gene; V was cut back by 7 bases and J by 14 bases. The CDR3 consists of 13 residues. The CDR3 DNA follows: TGTGCCAGCATCGCAGGGGGCCCAGGCGGGGAGTTCTTC. Residues: CASIAGGPGGEFF. Based on the CDR3 plus reference TRBV7-9 and TRBJ2-1, the full variable domain is DTGVSQNPRHKITKRGQNVTFRCDPISEHNRLYWYRQTLGQGPEFLTYFQNEAQLEKSRLLSDRFSAERPKGSFSTLEIQRTEQGDSAMYLCASIAGGPGGEFFGPGTRLTVL.

This chain joins TRBV9 and TRBJ2-1; no firm D call. Germline loops: CDR1 SGDLS, CDR2 YYNGEE. This CDR3 is 16 amino acids long. Trimming cost V 3 bases and J 7 bases, with 20 bases left between them. In nucleotides, the CDR3 is TGTGCCAGCAGCGCAGGCCACCCTTTCTATTATAATGAGCAGTTCTTC. This gives the protein CASSAGHPFYYNEQFF.

This clone was found a few times. The chain uses TRBV28 and TRBJ2-5; D unresolved. The CDR3 extends over 14 amino acids. Trimming took 5 bases from V and 3 from J, leaving 13 bases between them. Germline lookup yields CDR1 MDHEN and CDR2 SYDVKM. CDR3 in DNA: TGTGCCAGCAGTACGCTAACGCTCAAAGAGACCCAGTACTTC. As protein: CASSTLTLKETQYF.

The rearrangement links TRBV12-5 to TRBJ1-2; TRBD1 might be the D (6 bases). The CDR3 covers 14 residues. The V end was cut by 1 base, the J end by 8 bases, with 14 bases between. Germline-derived CDR1 and CDR2 are LGHNT and FRNRAP. Here the CDR3 DNA reads TGTGCTAGTGGTTTGGCCCAGGGGTTTTGGGGCTACACCTTC. It codes for CASGLAQGFWGYTF.

In this sample, this clone turned up a few times. This CDR3 is CASSSYRETDTQYF. The CDR3 coding sequence is TGTGCCAGCAGCTCGTACAGGGAGACGGATACGCAGTATTTT. The gene calls are TRBV7-9 and TRBJ2-3; a weak D match, TRBD1 (6 bases). Germline V CDR1 and CDR2: SEHNR, FQNEAQ (reference sequence). V dropped 4 bases and J dropped 6 bases, with 14 bases sitting between them. This CDR3 comprises 14 residues.

This clone was detected once. The chain has TRBV11-2 and TRBJ1-2, with a possible D match to TRBD1 (5 bases). The V and J ends lost 0 bases and 4 bases respectively, with 9 bases between them. The CDR3 totals 14 residues. Germline V gene sequence: CDR1 SGHAT, CDR2 FQNNGV. CDR3 DNA: TGTGCCAGCAGCTTAGAAGCCGGGGGCTATGGCTACACCTTC. Amino acid sequence: CASSLEAGGYGYTF.

The gene calls are TRBV29-1 and TRBJ2-3; D is uncertain. The V and J ends lost 2 bases and 1 base respectively, with 4 bases between them. Germline CDR1 reads SQVTM; CDR2 reads ANQGSEA. The CDR3 contains 12 residues. This chain's CDR3 is CSVESGTDTQYF. Here the CDR3 DNA reads TGCAGCGTTGAAAGCGGCACAGATACGCAGTATTTT.

This clone was seen once. The chain employs TRBV6-5 and TRBJ1-4; no clear D gene. CDR3 length: 15 amino acids. The germline V and J ends were trimmed by 0 bases and 5 bases, with 10 bases remaining between them. Germline CDR1 and CDR2: MNHEY and SVGAGI. DNA of the CDR3: TGTGCCAGCAGTTACTCGGGCAGACCCAATGAAAAACTGTTTTTT. Encoded protein: CASSYSGRPNEKLFF.

V gene TRBV6-1 combines with J gene TRBJ2-7; 8 nucleotides agree with TRBD2. From germline, CDR1 is MNHNS and CDR2 SASEGT. V trimming: 3 bases; J trimming: 7 bases; junction bases outside the gene matches: 8. The CDR3 is made up of 14 amino acids. DNA of the CDR3: TGTGCCAGCAGTGATAGCGGGGCGGTGAGTGAGCAGTACTTC. It codes for CASSDSGAVSEQYF.

The rearrangement uses TRBV29-1 and TRBJ1-6; 12 bases agree with TRBD1. The V gene's germline CDR1 is SQVTM and CDR2 ANQGSEA. The CDR3 is 13 amino acids. V lost 6 bases, J lost 7 bases, and 1 base stayed unmatched. This CDR3 is CSVGQGANSPLHF. The CDR3 DNA reads TGCAGCGTGGGACAGGGGGCAAATTCACCCCTCCACTTT.

The count of this clone is one. This sequence joins TRBV6-1 and TRBJ2-3, with 7 bases lining up with TRBD2. This CDR3 is built from 13 residues. Germline V CDR1 and CDR2: MNHNS, SASEGT. J was trimmed by 5 bases and V by 7 bases; bases with no gene match: 6. CDR3 in DNA: TGTGCCAGCACGCTAGCGGCTGGAGATACGCAGTATTTT. This gives the protein CASTLAAGDTQYF.

The V gene is TRBV7-9, the J gene TRBJ1-4, with TRBD1 as a possible D gene (5 bases). CDR1 is SEHNR and CDR2 is FQNEAQ in the germline V gene (reference sequence). The germline V and J ends were trimmed by 11 bases and 5 bases, with 9 bases remaining between them. This CDR3 is built from 11 residues. CDR3 in amino acids: CAGRDNEKLFF. CDR3 DNA: TGTGCCGGGAGGGACAATGAAAAACTGTTTTTT.

The chain employs TRBV5-4 and TRBJ1-6; D perhaps matches TRBD1 (6 bases). Germline CDR1 SGHNT, CDR2 YYREEE (reference sequence). With 3 bases removed from V and 11 bases from J, the gap between germline ends came to 18 bases. This CDR3 is built from 15 residues. In DNA form, the CDR3 reads TGTGCCAGCAGCTCCCGATGGGCAGGGGATACACCCCTCCACTTT. Protein product: CASSSRWAGDTPLHF.

This clone was counted a single time. The chain combines TRBV12-5 with TRBJ1-2; the D gene is possibly TRBD1 (5 bases). Germline V gene sequence: CDR1 LGHNT, CDR2 FRNRAP. This CDR3 spans 14 amino acids. V shed 0 bases and J shed 8 bases, with 13 bases lying between them. The CDR3 nucleotides read TGTGCTAGTGGTTTGGTACTGTCAGGGCACGGCTACACCTTC. Translation: CASGLVLSGHGYTF.

V gene TRBV7-6 combines with J gene TRBJ2-5; D possibly corresponds to TRBD1 (6 bases). The ends were cut back, 2 bases at V and 5 bases at J, with 15 bases in the middle. This CDR3 contains 15 residues. CDR1 is SGHVS, CDR2 FNYEAQ, per germline. The CDR3 loop is CASSLRANREETQYF. In DNA form, the CDR3 reads TGTGCCAGCAGCTTACGGGCTAACAGGGAGGAGACCCAGTACTTC.

The rearrangement joins TRBV4-1 to TRBJ2-3, with 7 positions matching TRBD2. V shed 1 base and J 0 bases; nucleotides not matched to a gene: 7. Germline CDR1 reads MGHRA; CDR2 reads YSYEKL. This CDR3 comprises 17 residues. The CDR3: CASSQGGGRSSTDTQYF. The CDR3 DNA reads as TGCGCCAGCAGCCAAGGAGGCGGGAGATCTAGCACAGATACGCAGTATTTT.

In DNA form, the CDR3 reads TGTGCCAGCAACACCCGCGGGGGGTCCTACGAGCAGTACTTC. Translating it yields CASNTRGGSYEQYF. The chain has TRBV5-6 and TRBJ2-5; 8 nucleotides match TRBD2. The end of the DNA aligns better with TRBJ2-7, so the J call may be wrong. CDR3 length: 14 residues. CDR1 and CDR2 (germline): SGHDT, YYEEEE.

V gene TRBV6-8 combines with J gene TRBJ1-5; the D is unclear. CDR1 MNHGY and CDR2 SAAAGT come from the germline V gene. Trimming removed 4 bases at V and 7 bases at J, with 11 bases between. This CDR3 spans 13 amino acids. DNA of the CDR3: TGTGCCAGCAGTTGTCCCAGTTTCCAGCCCCAGCATTTT. Translated, it gives CASSCPSFQPQHF.

The chain couples TRBV14 to TRBJ2-7, with 10 bases that match TRBD2. Germline V gene sequence: CDR1 SGHDN, CDR2 FVKESK. J gave up 4 bases and V 4 bases, and 7 bases lay outside the gene matches. The CDR3 is made up of 15 amino acids. The CDR3 coding sequence is TGTGCCAGCAGCCGATTATCGACTAGCGGGTACGAGCAGTACTTC. It translates to CASSRLSTSGYEQYF.

This clone was observed a handful of times. V usage is TRBV6-1 and J usage is TRBJ2-1; 7 bases are shared with TRBD2. Germline CDR1 is MNHNS and CDR2 is SASEGT. The CDR3 spans 15 residues. V lost 1 base and J lost 4; bases outside the gene matches: 4. In DNA form, the CDR3 reads TGTGCCAGCAGTGAAGTTGGGACTACGTACAATGAGCAGTTCTTC. Encoded protein: CASSEVGTTYNEQFF.

This clone was seen only a few times. This chain uses TRBV6-1 with TRBJ2-2; D unresolved. This CDR3 region has 14 residues. Germline loops: CDR1 MNHNS, CDR2 SASEGT. Trimming stripped 5 bases from V and 1 base from J, with 8 bases between. This CDR3 reads CASSIVWNTGELFF. CDR3 coding DNA: TGTGCCAGCAGTATCGTATGGAACACCGGGGAGCTGTTTTTT.

The rearrangement links TRBV5-1 to TRBJ2-7, with TRBD2 identical over 9 bases. Looked up from germline, CDR1 is SGHRS and CDR2 is YFSETQ. The ends lost 0 bases at V and 3 bases at J; junction bases unmatched: 7. The CDR3 extends over 16 amino acids. CDR3 loop: CASSLESGGPFYEQYF. CDR3 DNA: TGCGCCAGCAGCTTGGAGAGCGGGGGGCCCTTCTACGAGCAGTACTTC.

V and J are TRBV10-3 and TRBJ1-1, with D maybe TRBD1 (5 bases). This CDR3 has 13 amino acids. Germline loops: CDR1 ENHRY, CDR2 SYGVKD. V gave up 10 bases and J gave up 1 base, with 13 bases separating them. This chain's CDR3 is CATAGQTNTEAFF. CDR3 nucleotide sequence: TGTGCCACCGCGGGGCAGACGAACACTGAAGCTTTCTTT.

This clone was recorded a few times. The chain carries TRBV5-6 and TRBJ2-1, with 9 bases that match TRBD1. The ends lost 0 bases at V and 7 bases at J; junction bases unmatched: 8. CDR1 and CDR2 from the germline V gene are SGHDT and YYEEEE. The CDR3 is 16 residues long. CDR3 sequence reads: CASSLVGGTGSNEQFF. Here the CDR3 DNA reads TGTGCCAGCAGCTTGGTGGGCGGGACAGGGAGTAATGAGCAGTTCTTC.

This chain links TRBV11-1 with TRBJ1-2, with D uncertain. V dropped 5 bases and J dropped 4 bases, with 14 bases sitting between them. CDR1 and CDR2 (germline): SGHAT, FQDESV (reference sequence). The CDR3 has 14 amino acids. The CDR3 protein is CASSPADVIYGYTF. CDR3 DNA: TGTGCCAGCAGCCCAGCGGACGTTATCTATGGCTACACCTTC. Filled out from reference TRBV11-1 and TRBJ1-2, the complete variable domain reads EAEVAQSPRYKITEKSQAVAFWCDPISGHATLYWYRQILGQGPELLVQFQDESVVDDSQLPKDRFSAERLKGVDSTLKIQPAELGDSAMYLCASSPADVIYGYTFGSGTRLTVV.

The chain combines TRBV29-1 with TRBJ2-7, with 10 bases fitting TRBD2. Germline lookup yields CDR1 SQVTM and CDR2 ANQGSEA. J was trimmed by 0 bases and V by 3 bases; bases with no gene match: 5. The CDR3 spans 15 residues. CDR3 loop: CSVDMLAGDSYEQYF. CDR3 coding DNA: TGCAGCGTTGACATGCTAGCGGGGGACTCCTACGAGCAGTACTTC.

The rearrangement joins TRBV29-1 to TRBJ1-1; D may be TRBD1 (6 bases). This CDR3 comprises 15 residues. V was trimmed by 5 bases and J by 1 base, leaving 17 bases between them. CDR1 SQVTM and CDR2 ANQGSEA come from the germline V gene. CDR3 coding DNA: TGCAGCGTTCACGAGGGAGGGGGGGCGAACACTGAAGCTTTCTTT. The encoded protein is CSVHEGGGANTEAFF.

This clone appeared a few times. The chain combines TRBV27 with TRBJ2-3; 8 positions agree with TRBD1. V shed 2 bases and J 3 bases; nucleotides not matched to a gene: 7. Germline V gene lookup returns CDR1 MNHEY and CDR2 SMNVEV (reference sequence). The CDR3 consists of 16 residues. CDR3 region: CASSLPTGAGTDTQYF. The CDR3 DNA reads as TGTGCCAGCAGTTTACCGACAGGGGCGGGGACAGATACGCAGTATTTT.

The table lists this clone with a count of one. V gene TRBV5-1 combines with J gene TRBJ2-2; 12 nucleotides line up with TRBD1. The trim removed 2 bases at V and 6 bases at J, leaving 11 bases unmatched. The germline CDR1 and CDR2 sequences are SGHRS and YFSETQ. The CDR3 sequence is 18 residues long. The CDR3, as DNA: TGCGCCAGCAGCTTTCCGCTCCGGGACAGGGGGCGATCCGGGGAGCTGTTTTTT. The encoded protein is CASSFPLRDRGRSGELFF.